Listed below are T cell receptor beta chains from one sample, sequenced in a study of blood T cell repertoires in COVID-19. TCRdb's table, derived via immunoSEQ multiplex PCR, lists solely in-frame clones and lacks some. The sample has 200,000 to 250,000 clones; 82% are singletons. The sequencing input was peripheral blood. Receptors originate from an elderly woman with acute or convalescent COVID-19. CDR3s include the opening cysteine and the closing phenylalanine or tryptophan. The D gene is left open where the match is weak. Some rows mark clone size as missing; the rest say once, few, many or name a class of expanded clone.

len	v_gene	abundance	d_gene	j_gene	CDR3nt	CDR3aa
12	TRBV19	NA	NA	TRBJ1-2	TGTGCCAGCACAGGTATTAACTATGGCTACACCTTC	CASTGINYGYTF
15	TRBV15	NA	TRBD1	TRBJ2-1	TGTGCCACCAGCACCGACAGGGGTGTGAGGAATGAGCAGTTCTTC	CATSTDRGVRNEQFF
14	TRBV7-2	few	NA	TRBJ1-1	TGTGCCAGCAGCCCCTCACCAGGGATCACTGAAGCTTTCTTT	CASSPSPGITEAFF
14	TRBV25-1	NA	TRBD2	TRBJ2-7	TGTGCCAGCAGTGAGGGACTAGCCTCCTACGAGCAGTACTTC	CASSEGLASYEQYF
13	TRBV6-6	NA	NA	TRBJ2-3	TGTGCCAGCAGGGGGGGTAACACAGATACGCAGTATTTT	CASRGGNTDTQYF
15	TRBV7-2	NA	TRBD2	TRBJ2-3	TGTGCCAGCAGCTTAGGTAGCGGGATTGCAGATACGCAGTATTTT	CASSLGSGIADTQYF
16	TRBV6-5	NA	NA	TRBJ2-3	TGTGCCAGCAGTTACTCTTGGGCCAGCCGGACAGATACGCAGTATTTT	CASSYSWASRTDTQYF
13	TRBV30	NA	NA	TRBJ1-5	TGTGCCTGGAACCGAGGAAGCAATCAGCCCCAGCATTTT	CAWNRGSNQPQHF
12	TRBV10-3	once	NA	TRBJ2-5	TGTGCCATCAGGGGGGCGGAAGAGACCCAGTACTTC	CAIRGAEETQYF
14	TRBV7-8	NA	NA	TRBJ1-1	TGTGCCAGCAGGAAGGGGGAAAAGAACACTGAAGCTTTCTTT	CASRKGEKNTEAFF
14	TRBV7-3	NA	TRBD1	TRBJ1-1	TGTGCCAGCAGCCTGACAGGGGTGAACACTGAAGCTTTCTTT	CASSLTGVNTEAFF
13	TRBV7-3	NA	NA	TRBJ2-1	TGTGCCAGCAGCTTTGCAGGGGCGGGTGAGCAGTTCTTC	CASSFAGAGEQFF
15	TRBV6-5	NA	NA	TRBJ1-5	TGTGCCAGCAGTTACTCGATGAGGTCGAATCAGCCCCAGCATTTT	CASSYSMRSNQPQHF
14	TRBV7-3	NA	TRBD1	TRBJ1-1	TGTGCCAGCAGCTCCACAGGGGGCAGCACTGAAGCTTTCTTT	CASSSTGGSTEAFF
15	TRBV6-5	NA	NA	TRBJ1-3	TGTGCCAGCAGAGCCTCAGGGAACTCCGGAAACACCATATATTTT	CASRASGNSGNTIYF
16	TRBV6-5	NA	NA	TRBJ1-2	TGTGCCAGCAGTTACGCGCCCTGGACAGCTAGCTATGGCTACACCTTC	CASSYAPWTASYGYTF
16	TRBV5-1	few	NA	TRBJ2-2	TGCGCCAGCAGCCTTACAGCCAACGGGGGCACCGGGGAGCTGTTTTTT	CASSLTANGGTGELFF
13	TRBV4-3	NA	NA	TRBJ1-2	TGCGCCAGCAGCCAAGACGGGGAATGGGGCTACACCTTC	CASSQDGEWGYTF
11	TRBV27	NA	NA	TRBJ2-7	TGTGCCCCCCCCGTCAGGTACGAGCAGTACTTC	CAPPVRYEQYF
14	TRBV7-2	NA	NA	TRBJ1-2	TGTGCCAGCAGCTTAGTGGGGCTTAACTATGGCTACACCTTC	CASSLVGLNYGYTF
12	TRBV28	once	NA	TRBJ1-1	TGTGCCAGCAGTTTATTCGGACAGACGGCTTTCTTT	CASSLFGQTAFF
16	TRBV9	few	TRBD1	TRBJ1-1	TGTGCCAGCAGCGTAGTCAAGTCAGGGGGCGTGACTGAAGCTTTCTTT	CASSVVKSGGVTEAFF
13	TRBV29-1	NA	TRBD1	TRBJ2-5	TGCAGCGTTGCCTGGACAGGGTTAGAGACCCAGTACTTC	CSVAWTGLETQYF
14	TRBV7-9	NA	TRBD1	TRBJ2-2	TGTGCCAGCAGCTTTTCGACAGGGCGCGGGGAGCTGTTTTTT	CASSFSTGRGELFF
15	TRBV19	NA	TRBD2	TRBJ2-1	TGTGCCAGTAGTACCGGGACTAGCGGGATCTTTGAGCAGTTCTTC	CASSTGTSGIFEQFF
16	TRBV25-1	NA	NA	TRBJ1-4	TGTGCCAGCAGCGCCCACCAGGGAGGGGCTAATGAAAAACTGTTTTTT	CASSAHQGGANEKLFF
14	TRBV28	NA	NA	TRBJ2-7	TGTGCCAGCACCCCCGAAGGGGCGCTATACGAGCAGTACTTC	CASTPEGALYEQYF
13	TRBV15	NA	NA	TRBJ1-4	TGTGCCACCAGCAGGTTAAGGGGCGAAAAACTGTTTTTT	CATSRLRGEKLFF
13	TRBV5-6	NA	NA	TRBJ1-5	TGTGCCAGCAGCTTGATAGATAATCAGCCCCAGCATTTT	CASSLIDNQPQHF
14	TRBV28	NA	TRBD1	TRBJ2-1	TGTGCCAGCAGACCGGGACAGGGTAGGAATGAGCAGTTCTTC	CASRPGQGRNEQFF
14	TRBV5-1	NA	NA	TRBJ1-2	TGCGCCAGCAGCATGGGGTCGGGGATGTACGGCTACACCTTC	CASSMGSGMYGYTF
16	TRBV7-9	NA	TRBD1	TRBJ2-2	TGTGCCAGCAGCTTAGCGACAGGGAGTAACACCGGGGAGCTGTTTTTT	CASSLATGSNTGELFF
12	TRBV12-3/TRBV12-4	NA	NA	TRBJ2-7	TGTGCCAGCACCAGGGACACTTACGAGCAGTACTTC	CASTRDTYEQYF
15	TRBV11-2	NA	TRBD2	TRBJ2-3	TGTGCCAGCAGCTTACTAGCGGGGGGCACAGATACGCAGTATTTT	CASSLLAGGTDTQYF
15	TRBV6-5	once	TRBD2	TRBJ2-1	TGTGCCAGCAGGGACGTTACTAGCGGGTTCATTGAGCAGTTCTTC	CASRDVTSGFIEQFF
15	TRBV7-2	NA	TRBD1	TRBJ1-2	TGTGCCAGCAGCTTAGAACAGGGGCTTACCCGCGGCTACACCTTC	CASSLEQGLTRGYTF
14	TRBV6-5	NA	TRBD1	TRBJ1-5	TGTGCCAGCAGGGACAGGCATAGCAATCAGCCCCAGCATTTT	CASRDRHSNQPQHF
17	TRBV7-2	NA	TRBD1	TRBJ1-5	TGTGCCAGCAGCGAAGGGACAGGGTTTTGGAGCAATCAGCCCCAGCATTTT	CASSEGTGFWSNQPQHF
18	TRBV6-2/TRBV6-3	once	TRBD1	TRBJ1-1	TGTGCCAGCAGTTACCCACTCCGGGACAGGGTACTGAACACTGAAGCTTTCTTT	CASSYPLRDRVLNTEAFF
15	TRBV19	NA	TRBD2	TRBJ2-1	TGTGCCAGTAGTACTATAGCGGGGGGCAGTAATGAGCAGTTCTTC	CASSTIAGGSNEQFF
16	TRBV5-1	NA	NA	TRBJ1-5	TGCGCCAGCAGCCCCGGGACAACTAATAGCAATCAGCCCCAGCATTTT	CASSPGTTNSNQPQHF
18	TRBV6-1	NA	TRBD2	TRBJ2-5	TGTGCCAGCAGTGGGCGGGGACTAGCGGAGGGGGTATCGGAGACCCAGTACTTC	CASSGRGLAEGVSETQYF
14	TRBV6-2/TRBV6-3	NA	NA	TRBJ2-5	TGTGCCAGCAGTTACTCCTCCCGAGTGGAGACCCAGTACTTC	CASSYSSRVETQYF